This entry lists 23 T cell receptor beta chains sequenced from one sample in a study of shared clonotypes between healthy human individuals. Profiling relied on immunoSEQ multiplex PCR, and the TCRdb table lists in-frame clones only, not all of them. The sample records just over 2,000,000 clones, 85% to 95% being singletons. The sample taken for sequencing was naive CD4+ T cells sorted from blood. Subset: CD45RA+ positively selected. The receptors come from a man younger than 35 in good health.

With regard to this clone: Other nucleotide sequences in the sample specify the same CDR3. The chain has TRBV6-1 and TRBJ1-1, with TRBD1 as a possible D gene (6 bases). The CDR3 loop spans 14 amino acids. CDR1 MNHNS and CDR2 SASEGT come from the germline V gene. V was trimmed by 2 bases and J by 4 bases, leaving 11 bases between them. CDR3 bases: TGTGCCAGCAGTGAATGGGGGGCGGGCACTGAAGCTTTCTTT. It specifies CASSEWGAGTEAFF.

About this clone itself: Other DNA sequences of this sample code for an identical CDR3. V is TRBV5-1 and J is TRBJ2-3; the D gene is possibly TRBD2 (6 bases). The V end lost 5 bases, the J end lost 3 bases, and 13 bases lay between the germline ends. The length of the CDR3 is 14 residues. Germline V lookup: CDR1 SGHRS, CDR2 YFSETQ. In nucleotides, the CDR3 is TGCGCCAGCAGTCTATGGGGGGAAACAGATACGCAGTATTTT. Residues: CASSLWGETDTQYF.

Points on this clone: Distinct nucleotide sequences in the sample also encode this CDR3. The J gene is TRBJ2-5, the V gene TRBV5-1; D is unresolved. Germline CDR1 is SGHRS and CDR2 is YFSETQ. This CDR3 has 13 residues. The V and J ends lost 5 bases and 5 bases respectively, with 13 bases between them. CDR3 nucleotides: TGCGCCAGCAGTTCGAGTGGAGAGGAGACCCAGTACTTC. Amino acids: CASSSSGEETQYF.

The chain uses TRBV6-4 and TRBJ1-5; D gene uncertain. Trimming pared 0 bases from V and 4 bases from J, leaving 10 bases between. The CDR3 totals 15 residues. Germline loops: CDR1 MRHNA, CDR2 SNTAGT. The CDR3 DNA reads TGTGCCAGCAGTGACTCGAAGTCGTGGAATCAGCCCCAGCATTTT. Translated: CASSDSKSWNQPQHF.

This sequence joins TRBV4-1 and TRBJ2-3; unclear D gene. Germline V gene data show CDR1 as MGHRA and CDR2 as YSYEKL. Between the trimmed V and J ends, which lost 5 bases and 7 bases, there was a span of 22 bases. This CDR3 spans 16 amino acids. The CDR3 loop is CASSKVIPGLANTQYF. The CDR3 DNA sequence: TGCGCCAGCAGCAAAGTAATTCCCGGGTTGGCGAATACGCAGTATTTT.

The V gene is TRBV21-1, the J gene TRBJ1-1. TRBV21-1 is a listed pseudogene. This CDR3 contains 16 residues. This chain's CDR3 is CASSLKEASVNTEAFF. The DNA of the CDR3 is TGTGCCAGCAGCTTAAAAGAGGCGTCGGTGAACACTGAAGCTTTCTTT.

For this clone: The sample holds other DNA sequences that translate to the same CDR3. The chain joins TRBV2 to TRBJ2-7; 8 nucleotides align to TRBD1. Germline V gene sequence: CDR1 SNHLY, CDR2 FYNNEI. The V gene end was trimmed by 5 bases and the J gene end by 3 bases; junction bases not matched to a gene: 3. The CDR3 consists of 13 residues. This CDR3 is CASSRDRLYEQYF. The CDR3 nucleotides are TGTGCCAGCAGTCGGGACAGGCTCTACGAGCAGTACTTC.

The chain combines TRBV29-1 with TRBJ2-7; no definite D call. Trimming took 5 bases from V and 1 from J, leaving 3 bases between them. CDR3 size: 10 residues. Germline V gives CDR1 SQVTM, CDR2 ANQGSEA. This CDR3 reads CSVWSYEQYF. CDR3 DNA: TGCAGCGTTTGGTCCTACGAGCAGTACTTC.

The genes are TRBV5-1 and TRBJ1-1; 9 bases agree with TRBD1. This CDR3 is built from 15 residues. V shed 2 bases and J 6 bases; nucleotides not matched to a gene: 8. Germline V gives CDR1 SGHRS, CDR2 YFSETQ. The CDR3 spells CASSFSTGGGPEAFF. The DNA for the CDR3 is TGCGCCAGCAGCTTCAGCACAGGGGGCGGTCCTGAAGCTTTCTTT.

The chain is built from TRBV7-2 and TRBJ2-3, with 7 nucleotides matching TRBD2. The CDR3 is 14 residues long. J lost 4 bases, V lost 2 bases, and 3 bases had no gene match. Germline values: CDR1 SGHTA, CDR2 FQGNSA. CDR3 sequence: CASSLRGVADTQYF. The DNA of the CDR3 is TGTGCCAGCAGCTTACGGGGGGTAGCAGATACGCAGTATTTT.

The chain uses TRBV5-5 and TRBJ1-6; unclear D gene. This CDR3 is 13 amino acids long. Germline V gene data show CDR1 as SGHKS and CDR2 as YYEKEE (reference sequence). V shed 5 bases and J shed 8 bases, with 11 bases lying between them. The DNA for the CDR3 is TGTGCCAGCAGTTTGCGGGCCGATTCACCCCTCCACTTT. Protein product: CASSLRADSPLHF.

This clone was counted once. Germline is not matched at one junction end, which may reflect a read error. The rearrangement joins TRBV30 to TRBJ2-3; 7 bases align to TRBD1. The CDR3 length is 13 residues. Looked up from germline, CDR1 is GTSNPN and CDR2 is SVGIG (reference sequence). Here the CDR3 DNA reads TGTGCCTGGGGGGGTTCCAACAGGGGACCGTCGGATTTT. As protein: CAWGGSNRGPSDF.

With regard to this clone: The sample holds other DNA sequences that translate to the same CDR3. The rearrangement links TRBV5-1 to TRBJ2-3; D is undetermined. Trimming removed 3 bases at V and 6 bases at J, with 5 bases between. CDR1 is SGHRS, CDR2 YFSETQ, per germline. The CDR3 contains 11 residues. CDR3 DNA sequence: TGCGCCAGCAGCTCGGGTGATACGCAGTATTTT. Translated: CASSSGDTQYF.

J is TRBJ1-6 and V is TRBV30; TRBD1 agrees at 7 bases. Losses at the gene ends were 3 bases for V and 9 bases for J; bases not matched to a gene: 5. This CDR3 has 13 residues. CDR1 and CDR2 from the germline V gene are GTSNPN and SVGIG (reference sequence). CDR3 amino acids: CAWRGQVGSPLHF. In nucleotides, the CDR3 is TGTGCCTGGAGAGGACAGGTTGGTTCACCCCTCCACTTT.

This chain links TRBV7-2 with TRBJ2-1; 10 bases match TRBD2. The V segment lost 1 base and the J segment 8 bases; nucleotides outside the gene matches: 5. Looked up from germline, CDR1 is SGHTA and CDR2 is FQGNSA. This CDR3 has 15 amino acids. The CDR3 bases are TGTGCCAGCAGCTTAGAAGCGGGAGGGCCACATGAGCAGTTCTTC. This encodes CASSLEAGGPHEQFF.

The chain is built from TRBV6-1 and TRBJ1-5, with 10 bases matching TRBD1. The V gene's germline CDR1 is MNHNS and CDR2 SASEGT. Germline trimming cut 5 bases from V and 6 bases from J; bases unmatched to any gene: 4. The CDR3 totals 14 residues. Here the CDR3 reads CASSKTGGSQPQHF. The DNA of the CDR3 is TGTGCCAGCAGTAAGACAGGGGGCAGTCAGCCCCAGCATTTT.

This clone was observed a few times. The chain joins TRBV11-2 to TRBJ2-2, with unresolved D. Trimming removed 2 bases from V and 5 bases from J, with 15 bases in between. CDR1 SGHAT and CDR2 FQNNGV come from the germline V gene. The CDR3 contains 16 residues. CDR3 DNA: TGTGCCAGCAGCTTACGAGAAGTTAGTGGAACCGGGGAGCTGTTTTTT. This sequence encodes CASSLREVSGTGELFF.

This chain links TRBV4-2 with TRBJ2-7; 12 bases agree with TRBD2. Germline V gene sequence: CDR1 LGHNA, CDR2 YNFKEQ. CDR3 size: 18 residues. After removal of 0 bases from V and 6 bases from J, the junction contained 12 bases not matched to a gene. CDR3 region: CASSQDTSGGLSGPEQYF. The CDR3 DNA reads TGTGCCAGCAGCCAAGATACTAGCGGGGGGCTTTCTGGCCCCGAGCAGTACTTC.

The chain uses TRBV7-9 and TRBJ1-1; tentative D call: TRBD1 (6 bases). V dropped 0 bases and J dropped 1 base, with 12 bases sitting between them. Germline lookup yields CDR1 SEHNR and CDR2 FQNEAQ (reference sequence). This CDR3 region has 16 residues. The CDR3 here is CASSLAGAGGNTEAFF. CDR3 sequence (DNA): TGTGCCAGCAGCTTAGCGGGGGCGGGCGGGAACACTGAAGCTTTCTTT.

The genes are TRBV30 and TRBJ2-7, with 8 nucleotides matching TRBD1. The CDR3 totals 14 residues. Germline assignment: CDR1 GTSNPN and CDR2 SVGIG (reference sequence). After removal of 5 bases from V and 4 bases from J, the junction contained 10 bases not matched to a gene. The CDR3 sequence is CAWGPDRGVYEQYF. In DNA form, the CDR3 reads TGTGCCTGGGGCCCCGACAGGGGAGTTTACGAGCAGTACTTC.

The V call is TRBV7-9, the J call TRBJ2-7; no clear D. The V gene lost 3 bases and the J gene lost 5 bases, with 14 bases spanning the gap. Germline lookup yields CDR1 SEHNR and CDR2 FQNEAQ (reference sequence). The CDR3 has 14 amino acids. CDR3 in DNA: TGTGCCAGCAGCTTCTTTCAGCCTGCCAACGAGCAGTACTTC. As protein: CASSFFQPANEQYF.

The chain has TRBV13 and TRBJ2-7; 14 bases align to TRBD2. The CDR3 sequence is 17 residues long. Germline V CDR1 and CDR2: PRHDT, FYEKMQ (reference sequence). The V gene end was trimmed by 3 bases and the J gene end by 2 bases; junction bases not matched to a gene: 6. This chain's CDR3 is CASSLLGLAGVAYEQYF. In DNA form, the CDR3 reads TGTGCCAGCAGCTTGCTGGGACTAGCGGGAGTTGCCTACGAGCAGTACTTC.

This clone is a singleton in its sample. This rearrangement joins TRBV19 to TRBJ2-2; 7 positions agree with TRBD1. Trimming removed 3 bases from V and 3 bases from J; junction bases left unmatched: 4. The CDR3 is 15 amino acids. Germline lookup yields CDR1 LNHDA and CDR2 SQIVND (reference sequence). Written as DNA, the CDR3 is TGTGCCAGTAGTATGGGACAGATAGACACCGGGGAGCTGTTTTTT. It is translated as CASSMGQIDTGELFF.